Listed here are 30 T cell receptor beta chains from one sample, sequenced in a study of early stage breast cancer tumors. Measured with immunoSEQ multiplex PCR; TCRdb has only the in-frame clones, and not every one. Of over 25,000 clones listed, approximately 54% were seen once; the top ten hold 7% to 9.5%. The sequencing input was breast tumor tissue. The receptors here all came from a person aged 50 to 59 with breast cancer.

The gene calls are TRBV15 and TRBJ2-7; D call uncertain. V shed 0 bases and J shed 0 bases, with 9 bases lying between them. Germline V gene data show CDR1 as LNHNV and CDR2 as YYDKDF (reference sequence). The CDR3 totals 15 residues. Here the CDR3 DNA reads TGTGCCACCAGCAGAGAGGGTGCGAGCTCCTACGAGCAGTACTTC. Translating it yields CATSREGASSYEQYF. Supplemented by reference TRBV15 and TRBJ2-7, the full variable domain reads DAMVIQNPRYQVTQFGKPVTLSCSQTLNHNVMYWYQQKSSQAPKLLFHYYDKDFNNEADTPDNFQSRRPNTSFCFLDIRSPGLGDTAMYLCATSREGASSYEQYFGPGTRLTVT.

This clone was seen once. The chain employs TRBV4-3 and TRBJ1-1; D perhaps matches TRBD1 (5 bases). This CDR3 has 13 residues. Germline CDR1 reads LGHNA; CDR2 reads YSLEER. Trimming took 5 bases from V and 5 from J, leaving 12 bases between them. The CDR3 DNA is TGCGCCAGCAGCTCCGGGCAGGGAACTGAAGCTTTCTTT. It is translated as CASSSGQGTEAFF.

The chain carries TRBV7-6 and TRBJ2-5; 9 bases agree with TRBD2. Germline CDR1 is SGHVS and CDR2 is FNYEAQ. The CDR3 has 17 amino acids. Trimming cost V 2 bases and J 0 bases; bases outside gene matches: 7. The CDR3 is CASSLSVSGRHQETQYF. CDR3 coding DNA: TGTGCCAGCAGCTTAAGTGTGAGCGGGAGGCACCAAGAGACCCAGTACTTC.

V is TRBV7-6 and J is TRBJ2-2; 11 bases agree with TRBD2. V lost 3 bases and J lost 3; bases outside the gene matches: 6. CDR1 is SGHVS and CDR2 is FNYEAQ in the germline V gene. CDR3 length equals 17 residues. Here the CDR3 DNA reads TGTGCCAGCAGCTTCCTACTAGCGGGAGTCGACACCGGGGAGCTGTTTTTT. Amino acids: CASSFLLAGVDTGELFF. Filled out from reference TRBV7-6 and TRBJ2-2, the complete variable domain reads GAGVSQSPRYKVTKRGQDVALRCDPISGHVSLYWYRQALGQGPEFLTYFNYEAQQDKSGLPNDRFSAERPEGSISTLTIQRTEQRDSAMYRCASSFLLAGVDTGELFFGEGSRLTVL.

The chain recombines TRBV7-2 with TRBJ2-5; 10 positions agree with TRBD2. CDR1 SGHTA and CDR2 FQGNSA come from the germline V gene. This CDR3 is 15 amino acids long. The V and J ends lost 3 bases and 8 bases, in that order; junction bases with no gene match: 9. As DNA, the CDR3 is TGTGCCAGCAGCTTCCTAGGTTTAGCGGGAGGAACCCAGTACTTC. Encoded protein: CASSFLGLAGGTQYF.

The CDR3 DNA sequence: TGTGCCAGCACCTTAGCCACAGATACGCAGTATTTT. It translates to CASTLATDTQYF. The chain joins TRBV6-1 to TRBJ2-3; D unclear. V shed 7 bases and J shed 2 bases, with 7 bases lying between them. The CDR3 length is 12 residues. Germline V lookup: CDR1 MNHNS, CDR2 SASEGT.

V gene TRBV6-1 combines with J gene TRBJ2-7, with 8 bases identical to TRBD2. After removal of 7 bases from V and 4 bases from J, the junction contained 9 bases not matched to a gene. The CDR3 extends over 14 amino acids. CDR1 MNHNS and CDR2 SASEGT come from the germline V gene. The CDR3 DNA sequence: TGTGCCAGCATCTCTACGGGAGGGCTTTACGAGCAGTACTTC. Protein sequence: CASISTGGLYEQYF.

This clone was recorded once. The rearrangement links TRBV6-6 to TRBJ1-2, with D maybe TRBD1 (6 bases). V was pared by 5 bases and J by 4 bases, with 20 bases between. This CDR3 is 16 amino acids long. CDR1 and CDR2 from the germline V gene are MNHNY and SVGAGI (reference sequence). The CDR3 sequence is CASSPPLQGSVYGYTF. CDR3 DNA: TGTGCCAGCAGTCCCCCTTTACAGGGTTCGGTCTATGGCTACACCTTC.

V and J are TRBV5-6 and TRBJ1-2; 9 bases agree with TRBD1. There are 15 residues in the CDR3. Germline CDR1 is SGHDT and CDR2 is YYEEEE. Unmatched junction bases numbered 10, after V lost 5 bases and J lost 5 bases. The CDR3, as DNA: TGTGCCAGCAGACAAACCGGGACAGGGACTTATGGCTACACCTTC. This codes for CASRQTGTGTYGYTF.

This clone was seen a single time. The gene calls are TRBV9 and TRBJ1-1; 7 nucleotides align to TRBD1. The trim removed 7 bases at V and 6 bases at J, leaving 15 bases unmatched. The CDR3 runs to 15 residues. Germline CDR1 reads SGDLS; CDR2 reads YYNGEE. The CDR3 protein is CASGRTGKDSAEAFF. In DNA, the CDR3 is TGTGCCAGCGGGAGGACAGGCAAGGATTCTGCTGAAGCTTTCTTT.

By sample fraction, this clone is medium-sized (0.01 to 0.1%). The chain uses TRBV7-9 and TRBJ2-1, with D uncertain. Germline V CDR1 and CDR2: SEHNR, FQNEAQ (reference sequence). Trimming shortened V by 5 bases and J by 7 bases, and 15 bases separated the two germline ends. This CDR3 spans 14 amino acids. CDR3 protein: CASSPLFLGNEQFF. The CDR3 bases are TGTGCCAGCAGCCCCCTGTTCCTTGGGAATGAGCAGTTCTTC. Full variable domain (rest looked up from reference TRBV7-9 and TRBJ2-1): DTGVSQNPRHKITKRGQNVTFRCDPISEHNRLYWYRQTLGQGPEFLTYFQNEAQLEKSRLLSDRFSAERPKGSFSTLEIQRTEQGDSAMYLCASSPLFLGNEQFFGPGTRLTVL.

Only one count was recorded for this clone. The chain combines TRBV7-2 with TRBJ2-5; D unresolved. Trimming stripped 2 bases from V and 4 bases from J, with 8 bases between. The CDR3 sequence is 13 residues long. Per germline, CDR1 SGHTA and CDR2 FQGNSA. The CDR3, as DNA: TGTGCCAGCAGCTTATGGTATACAGAGACCCAGTACTTC. Translating it yields CASSLWYTETQYF.

The chain has TRBV4-3 and TRBJ2-7; 8 bases fit TRBD2. Looked up from germline, CDR1 is LGHNA and CDR2 is YSLEER. The CDR3 length is 15 residues. Trimming cost V 2 bases and J 4 bases; bases outside gene matches: 7. CDR3 region: CASSQLRTSLYEQYF. As DNA, the CDR3 is TGCGCCAGCAGCCAACTCCGGACTAGCCTATACGAGCAGTACTTC.

The DNA for the CDR3 is TGTGCCAGCAGCCCGGGACAGGGTTACAACTATGGCTACACCTTC. Protein sequence: CASSPGQGYNYGYTF. The V and J genes are TRBV6-6 and TRBJ1-2, with 9 nucleotides matching TRBD1. Germline lookup yields CDR1 MNHNY and CDR2 SVGAGI (reference sequence). V shed 6 bases and J 2 bases; nucleotides not matched to a gene: 7. The length of the CDR3 is 15 residues.

The J gene is TRBJ2-3, the V gene TRBV9; 14 nucleotides agree with TRBD2. J gave up 2 bases and V 4 bases, and 9 bases lay outside the gene matches. Germline CDR1 is SGDLS and CDR2 is YYNGEE. The CDR3 runs to 18 residues. The CDR3 nucleotides are TGTGCCAGCAGCCTCCGACTAGCGGGAGGGCTAAACACAGATACGCAGTATTTT. Protein product: CASSLRLAGGLNTDTQYF.

The rearrangement uses TRBV19 and TRBJ2-7, with TRBD1 as a possible D gene (6 bases). The CDR3 covers 14 residues. Germline V gene data show CDR1 as LNHDA and CDR2 as SQIVND (reference sequence). V dropped 11 bases and J dropped 1 base, with 18 bases sitting between them. CDR3 sequence (DNA): TGTGCCGTCAGTCCGACGGACAGTTCCTACGAGCAGTACTTC. This sequence encodes CAVSPTDSSYEQYF.

This clone was recorded a few times. The chain combines TRBV14 with TRBJ1-4; 8 bases are a match to TRBD1. This CDR3 is 15 amino acids long. From germline, CDR1 is SGHDN and CDR2 FVKESK. The V gene end was trimmed by 5 bases and the J gene end by 5 bases; junction bases not matched to a gene: 7. The chain's CDR3 is CASSYWTGKNEKLFF. The DNA for the CDR3 is TGTGCCAGCAGCTATTGGACAGGGAAAAATGAAAAACTGTTTTTT.

The chain combines TRBV10-3 with TRBJ2-2; D might be TRBD1 (6 bases). V lost 4 bases and J lost 1, with 16 bases in between. This CDR3 has 17 residues. Germline lookup yields CDR1 ENHRY and CDR2 SYGVKD. The CDR3 coding sequence is TGTGCCATCAGTGGATATTCCGGGACACTGAACACCGGGGAGCTGTTTTTT. Protein sequence: CAISGYSGTLNTGELFF.

This clone has more than one count but fewer than ten. This CDR3 reads CAMRWGNTIYF. The CDR3, as DNA: TGTGCCATGCGATGGGGAAACACCATATATTTT. The chain combines TRBV27 with TRBJ1-3; no firm D call. Germline V gives CDR1 MNHEY, CDR2 SMNVEV (reference sequence). The CDR3 covers 11 residues. V was shortened by 10 bases and J by 4 bases, with 8 bases between the two germline ends.

This clone was observed a handful of times. The chain has TRBV5-6 and TRBJ2-7, with 9 positions matching TRBD2. Germline CDR1 and CDR2: SGHDT and YYEEEE. This CDR3 is built from 14 residues. V shed 0 bases and J 6 bases; nucleotides not matched to a gene: 4. CDR3 residues: CASSLVGGRGEQYF. Here the CDR3 DNA reads TGTGCCAGCAGCTTGGTGGGCGGGAGGGGCGAGCAGTACTTC. Full variable domain (outside the CDR3, taken from reference TRBV5-6 and TRBJ2-7): DAGVTQSPTHLIKTRGQQVTLRCSPKSGHDTVSWYQQALGQGPQFIFQYYEEEERQRGNFPDRFSGHQFPNYSSELNVNALLLGDSALYLCASSLVGGRGEQYFGPGTRLTVT.

This clone was detected only a few times. The chain employs TRBV11-1 and TRBJ2-3; weak D call: TRBD2 (6 bases). Trimming removed 5 bases at V and 0 bases at J, with 15 bases between. Germline assignment: CDR1 SGHAT and CDR2 FQDESV (reference sequence). CDR3 length equals 16 residues. The CDR3 DNA sequence: TGTGCCAGCAGCCCGGGACTTGGCGGGAGCACAGATACGCAGTATTTT. Protein: CASSPGLGGSTDTQYF.

This clone showed up just a few times. J is TRBJ2-1 and V is TRBV5-1, with 12 bases matching TRBD2. V shed 3 bases, J shed 6 bases, and the junction held 10 bases outside the gene matches. This CDR3 has 17 amino acids. The germline gives CDR1 SGHRS, CDR2 YFSETQ. The CDR3 DNA reads as TGCGCCAGCAGCTCGCTAGCGGGAGGGCCTTCTGGCAATGAGCAGTTCTTC. Translating gives CASSSLAGGPSGNEQFF.

This clone has only one observation. The chain couples TRBV11-3 to TRBJ2-2; D may be TRBD2 (6 bases). CDR1 and CDR2 from the germline V gene are SGHNT and YENEEA. The CDR3 sequence is 14 residues long. Trimming took 7 bases from V and 4 from J, leaving 13 bases between them. For the CDR3, the DNA is TGTGCCAGCACTCCCGGGACTGCCACCGGGGAGCTGTTTTTT. It translates to CASTPGTATGELFF.

The gene calls are TRBV10-3 and TRBJ1-2, with a tentative D call TRBD1 (5 bases). CDR3 length: 16 amino acids. V was shortened by 6 bases and J by 4 bases, with 21 bases between the two germline ends. Germline V gene data show CDR1 as ENHRY and CDR2 as SYGVKD. CDR3 loop: CAIRDYFRQGPYGYTF. The CDR3 nucleotides are TGTGCCATCAGGGATTATTTTCGGCAGGGACCCTATGGCTACACCTTC.

This rearrangement joins TRBV5-4 to TRBJ1-4, with 7 positions matching TRBD1. Trimming took 4 bases from V and 4 from J; bases not matched to a gene: 10. Germline-derived CDR1 and CDR2 are SGHNT and YYREEE (reference sequence). The CDR3 is made up of 16 amino acids. CDR3 in amino acids: CASSDRFRGGNEKLFF. CDR3 sequence (DNA): TGTGCCAGCAGCGATCGTTTCAGGGGGGGTAATGAAAAACTGTTTTTT.

The table lists this clone with a few counts. The V call is TRBV2, the J call TRBJ2-4, with 9 bases aligning to TRBD1. CDR1 is SNHLY and CDR2 is FYNNEI in the germline V gene. The CDR3 runs to 15 residues. V was pared by 4 bases and J by 6 bases, with 7 bases of the junction left unmatched. The CDR3 nucleotides read TGTGCCAGCAGTGCCAACAGGGGGCAGGGAAACATTCAGTACTTC. Its protein product is CASSANRGQGNIQYF.

The chain uses TRBV11-2 and TRBJ2-7, with D hard to call. Germline V CDR1 and CDR2: SGHAT, FQNNGV. The CDR3 contains 15 residues. Trimming took off 1 base at V and 6 bases at J, with 16 bases between the two ends. CDR3 sequence reads: CASSLVATTVGEQYF. The CDR3 nucleotides are TGTGCCAGCAGCTTAGTTGCTACTACCGTAGGCGAGCAGTACTTC.

There are a few counts of this clone. The chain employs TRBV19 and TRBJ2-2, with D possibly being TRBD1 or TRBD2 (5 bases each). There are 13 residues in the CDR3. The V end was cut by 6 bases, the J end by 5 bases, with 10 bases between. The germline V gene has CDR1 LNHDA and CDR2 SQIVND (reference sequence). As DNA, the CDR3 is TGTGCCAGTAGAAACGAGGGGACCGGGGAGCTGTTTTTT. Its translation: CASRNEGTGELFF.

The sample holds a few counts of this clone. The chain has TRBV11-2 and TRBJ2-2; 9 bases are shared with TRBD2. CDR3 length: 19 amino acids. CDR1 SGHAT and CDR2 FQNNGV come from the germline V gene. V lost 4 bases, J lost 1 base, and 13 bases stayed unmatched. Here the CDR3 DNA reads TGTGCCAGCAGCTATCTGACTAGCGGAAGTGCAAGGAACACCGGGGAGCTGTTTTTT. This gives the protein CASSYLTSGSARNTGELFF. The full variable domain, completed using reference TRBV11-2 and TRBJ2-2, is EAGVAQSPRYKIIEKRQSVAFWCNPISGHATLYWYQQILGQGPKLLIQFQNNGVVDDSQLPKDRFSAERLKGVDSTLKIQPAKLEDSAVYLCASSYLTSGSARNTGELFFGEGSRLTVL.

This clone has more than one count but fewer than ten. V gene TRBV14 combines with J gene TRBJ1-4; D call uncertain. Between the trimmed V and J ends, which lost 3 bases and 7 bases, there was a span of 3 bases. The germline gives CDR1 SGHDN, CDR2 FVKESK. This CDR3 is 11 amino acids long. This CDR3 is CASSHAEKLFF. The CDR3 bases are TGTGCCAGCAGCCATGCTGAAAAACTGTTTTTT.